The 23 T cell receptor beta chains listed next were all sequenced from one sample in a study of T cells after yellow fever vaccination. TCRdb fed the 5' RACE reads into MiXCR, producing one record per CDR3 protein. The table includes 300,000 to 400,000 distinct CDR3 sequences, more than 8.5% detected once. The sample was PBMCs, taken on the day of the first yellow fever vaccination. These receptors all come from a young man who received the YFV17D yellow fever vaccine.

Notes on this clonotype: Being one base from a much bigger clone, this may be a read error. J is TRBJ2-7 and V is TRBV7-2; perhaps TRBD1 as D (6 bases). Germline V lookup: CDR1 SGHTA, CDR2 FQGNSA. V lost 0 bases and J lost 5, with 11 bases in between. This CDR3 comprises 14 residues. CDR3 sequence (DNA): TGTGCCAGCAGCTTAGCGATGGGACACCACGAGCAGTACTTC. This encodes CASSLAMGHHEQYF.

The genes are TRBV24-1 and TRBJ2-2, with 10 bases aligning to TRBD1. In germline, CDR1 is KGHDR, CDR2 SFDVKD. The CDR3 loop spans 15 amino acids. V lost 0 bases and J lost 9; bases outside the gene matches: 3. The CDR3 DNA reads TGTGCCACCAGTGATTTGCGACAGGGGGCGTGGGAGCTGTTTTTT. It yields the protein CATSDLRQGAWELFF.

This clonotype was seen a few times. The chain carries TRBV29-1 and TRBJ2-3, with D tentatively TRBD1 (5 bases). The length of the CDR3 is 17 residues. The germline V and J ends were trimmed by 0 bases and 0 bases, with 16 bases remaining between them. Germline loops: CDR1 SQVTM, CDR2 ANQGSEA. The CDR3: CSVEDTRTLPSTDTQYF. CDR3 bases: TGCAGCGTTGAAGACACGAGGACACTTCCTAGCACAGATACGCAGTATTTT.

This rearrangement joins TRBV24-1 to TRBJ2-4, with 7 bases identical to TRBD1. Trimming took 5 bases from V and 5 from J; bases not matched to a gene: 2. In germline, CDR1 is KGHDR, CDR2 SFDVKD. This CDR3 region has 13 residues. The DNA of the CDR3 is TGTGCCACCAGTGGGGACAGCCAAAACATTCAGTACTTC. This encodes CATSGDSQNIQYF.

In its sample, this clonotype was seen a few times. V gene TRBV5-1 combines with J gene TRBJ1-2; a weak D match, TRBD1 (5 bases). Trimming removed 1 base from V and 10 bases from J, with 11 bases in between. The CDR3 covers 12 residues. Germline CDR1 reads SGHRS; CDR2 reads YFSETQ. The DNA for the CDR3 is TGCGCCAGCAGCTTGCAGGGAAATGACTACACCTTC. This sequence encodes CASSLQGNDYTF. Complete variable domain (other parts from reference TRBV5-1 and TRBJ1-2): KAGVTQTPRYLIKTRGQQVTLSCSPISGHRSVSWYQQTPGQGLQFLFEYFSETQRNKGNFPGRFSGRQFSNSRSEMNVSTLELGDSALYLCASSLQGNDYTFGSGTRLTVV.

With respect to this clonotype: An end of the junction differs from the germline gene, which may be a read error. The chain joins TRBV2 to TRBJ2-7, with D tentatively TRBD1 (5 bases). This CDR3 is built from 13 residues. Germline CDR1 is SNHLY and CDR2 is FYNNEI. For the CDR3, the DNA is TGTGCCAGCAGCGAAGCAGGGTTGTACGAGCAGTACTTC. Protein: CASSEAGLYEQYF.

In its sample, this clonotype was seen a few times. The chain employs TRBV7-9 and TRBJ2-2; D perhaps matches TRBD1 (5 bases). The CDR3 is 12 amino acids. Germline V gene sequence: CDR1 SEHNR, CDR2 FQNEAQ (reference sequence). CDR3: CASRQGDAELFF. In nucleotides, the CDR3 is TGTGCGTCAAGGCAGGGTGATGCGGAGCTGTTTTTT.

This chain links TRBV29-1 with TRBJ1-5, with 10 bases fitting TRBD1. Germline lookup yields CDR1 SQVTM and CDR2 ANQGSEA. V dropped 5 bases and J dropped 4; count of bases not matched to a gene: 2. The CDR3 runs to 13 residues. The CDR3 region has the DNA TGCAGCGTTTGGGACAGGGGAAATCAGCCCCAGCATTTT. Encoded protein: CSVWDRGNQPQHF. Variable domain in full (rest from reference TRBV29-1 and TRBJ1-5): SAVISQKPSRDICQRGTSLTIQCQVDSQVTMMFWYRQQPGQSLTLIATANQGSEATYESGFVIDKFPISRPNLTFSTLTVSNMSPEDSSIYLCSVWDRGNQPQHFGDGTRLSIL.

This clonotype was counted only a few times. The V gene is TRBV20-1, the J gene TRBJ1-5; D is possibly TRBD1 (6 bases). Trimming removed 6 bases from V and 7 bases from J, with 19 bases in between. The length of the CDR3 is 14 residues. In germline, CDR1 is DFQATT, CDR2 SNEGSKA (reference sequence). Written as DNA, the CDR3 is TGCAGTGCCCGCGGGGGGGCCCGGGACCAGCCCCAGCATTTT. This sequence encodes CSARGGARDQPQHF.

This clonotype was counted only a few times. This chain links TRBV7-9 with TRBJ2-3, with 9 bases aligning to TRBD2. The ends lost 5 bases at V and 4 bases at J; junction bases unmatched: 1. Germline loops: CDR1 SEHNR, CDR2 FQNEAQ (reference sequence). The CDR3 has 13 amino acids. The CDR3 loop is CASSAGGPDTQYF. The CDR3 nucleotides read TGTGCCAGCAGCGCGGGGGGGCCAGATACGCAGTATTTT.

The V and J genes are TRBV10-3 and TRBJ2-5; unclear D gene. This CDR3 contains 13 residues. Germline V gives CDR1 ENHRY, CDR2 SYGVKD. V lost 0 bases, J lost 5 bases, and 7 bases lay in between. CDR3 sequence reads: CAISESTLETQYF. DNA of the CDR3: TGTGCCATCAGTGAGTCGACTCTCGAGACCCAGTACTTC.

The chain's CDR3 is CASSLLPGDTGELFF. CDR3 DNA sequence: TGTGCCAGCAGCTTATTACCTGGGGACACCGGGGAGCTGTTTTTT. This chain links TRBV7-2 with TRBJ2-2, with D uncertain. The CDR3 runs 15 residues. Trimming left V 2 bases short and J 3 bases short, with 10 bases between. Germline CDR1 is SGHTA and CDR2 is FQGNSA.

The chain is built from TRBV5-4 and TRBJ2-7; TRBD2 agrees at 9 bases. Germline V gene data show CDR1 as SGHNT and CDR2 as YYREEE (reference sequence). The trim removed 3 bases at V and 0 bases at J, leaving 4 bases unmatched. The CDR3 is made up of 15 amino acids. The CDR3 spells CASSSAGGSSYEQYF. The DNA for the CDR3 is TGTGCCAGCAGCTCAGCGGGGGGTAGCTCCTACGAGCAGTACTTC.

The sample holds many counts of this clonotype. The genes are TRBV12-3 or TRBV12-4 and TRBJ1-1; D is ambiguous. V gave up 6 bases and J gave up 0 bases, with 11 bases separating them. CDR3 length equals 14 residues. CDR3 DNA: TGTGCCAGCAGCTCCCCGGGGATGAACACTGAAGCTTTCTTT. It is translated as CASSSPGMNTEAFF.

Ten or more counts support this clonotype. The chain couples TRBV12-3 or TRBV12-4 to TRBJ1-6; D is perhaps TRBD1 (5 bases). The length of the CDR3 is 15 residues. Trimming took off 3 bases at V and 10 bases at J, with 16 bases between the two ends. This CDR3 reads CASSFRGLLGSPLHF. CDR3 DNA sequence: TGTGCCAGCAGTTTTAGGGGTTTGCTCGGATCACCCCTCCACTTT.

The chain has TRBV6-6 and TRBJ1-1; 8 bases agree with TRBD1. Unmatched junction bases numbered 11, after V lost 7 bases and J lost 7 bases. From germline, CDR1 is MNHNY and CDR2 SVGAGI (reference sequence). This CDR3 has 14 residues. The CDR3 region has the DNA TGTGCCAGCAACTACGGAGACAGGGGATTTGAAGCTTTCTTT. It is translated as CASNYGDRGFEAFF.

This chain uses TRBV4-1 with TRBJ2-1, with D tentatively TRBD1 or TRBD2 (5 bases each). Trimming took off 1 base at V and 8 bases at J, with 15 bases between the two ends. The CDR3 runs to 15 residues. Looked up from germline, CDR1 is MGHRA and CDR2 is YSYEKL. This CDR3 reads CASSQALPGAYEQFF. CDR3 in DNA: TGCGCCAGCAGCCAAGCACTCCCCGGGGCATATGAGCAGTTCTTC.

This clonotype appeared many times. CDR3 DNA: TGTGCCAGTAAAGTTGGCACGCACAACACTGAAGCTTTCTTT. It yields the protein CASKVGTHNTEAFF. The chain has TRBV19 and TRBJ1-1; D is uncertain. Germline lookup yields CDR1 LNHDA and CDR2 SQIVND (reference sequence). This CDR3 is built from 14 residues. V lost 7 bases and J lost 2, with 14 bases in between.

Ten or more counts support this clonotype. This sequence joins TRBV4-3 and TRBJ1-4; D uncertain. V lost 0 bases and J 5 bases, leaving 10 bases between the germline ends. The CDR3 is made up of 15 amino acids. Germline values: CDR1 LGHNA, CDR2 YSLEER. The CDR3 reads CASSQDWATNEKLFF. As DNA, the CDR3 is TGCGCCAGCAGCCAAGATTGGGCCACGAATGAAAAACTGTTTTTT.

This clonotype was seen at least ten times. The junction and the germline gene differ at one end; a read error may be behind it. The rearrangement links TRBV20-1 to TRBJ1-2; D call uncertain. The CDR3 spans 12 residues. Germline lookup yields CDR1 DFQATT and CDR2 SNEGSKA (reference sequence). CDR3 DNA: TGCAGTGCTAGAGTACTCTCGGGCGCCGCATTCTTC. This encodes CSARVLSGAAFF.

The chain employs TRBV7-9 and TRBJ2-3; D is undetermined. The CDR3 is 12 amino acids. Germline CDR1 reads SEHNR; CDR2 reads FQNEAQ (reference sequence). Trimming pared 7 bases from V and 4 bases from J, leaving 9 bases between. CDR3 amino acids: CASNADSDTQYF. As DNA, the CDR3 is TGTGCCAGCAATGCGGATTCAGATACGCAGTATTTT.

The CDR3 reads CASSLALGTGGFSGANVLTF. Written as DNA, the CDR3 is TGTGCCAGCAGTTTAGCGCTTGGGACAGGGGGCTTCTCTGGGGCCAACGTCCTGACTTTC. This chain uses TRBV12-3 or TRBV12-4 with TRBJ2-6; 12 bases map to TRBD1. The CDR3 consists of 20 residues. The J segment lost 0 bases and the V segment lost 0 bases, leaving 6 bases of the junction unmatched.

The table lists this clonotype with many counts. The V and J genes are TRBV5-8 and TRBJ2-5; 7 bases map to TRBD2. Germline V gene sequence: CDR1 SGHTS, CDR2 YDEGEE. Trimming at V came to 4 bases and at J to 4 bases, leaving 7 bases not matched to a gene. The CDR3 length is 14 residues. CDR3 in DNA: TGTGCCAGCAGCACACTAGGGAGGGGAGAGACCCAGTACTTC. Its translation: CASSTLGRGETQYF.